This record looks at one T cell receptor beta chain sequence and its context. The sample holds a few counts of this clone. Its recognized antigen is unknown. Per-base quality was not reported, and no clone a single base away is much larger than it. Each donor gave one peripheral blood draw, roughly 120 mL on average, collected into heparinised tubes. A BD FACSAria II and a panel including CD45RO, CCR7, CD25, CD127, CD95 and CD27 were used to sort naive, central memory, regulatory and stem cell-like memory CD4+ T cells. Every sorted population had a purity above 95%. PBMCs were isolated right away by Lymphoprep density gradient centrifugation and were stained directly, without culture. So that batch effects would be minimized, each experiment stained and sorted samples in pairs, pairing one healthy donor with one patient. This entry is derived from a study of beta chain features in type 1 diabetes (dated by TCRdb to 2016 to 2018). For the wider study: Mean age, gender distribution, total cell number and subset yield did not differ between patients and healthy donors. Whereas all 30 or so donors provided naive and central memory subsets, regulatory and stem cell-like memory subsets were isolated from just 8 patients and about eight healthy donors. The study compared TCRB repertoires of sorted circulating CD4+ T cell subsets between recently diagnosed type 1 diabetes patients and matched healthy donors. A total of roughly 99 million sorted cells were examined across all samples, and the number of cells per subset was strongly correlated with RNA yield. On the study overall, not on this receptor specifically: Because cDNA was sequenced instead of genomic DNA, activated cells with high expression could be over-represented, although the groups did not differ in activation or CD3 levels. Type 1 diabetes patients showed a moderate but significant shortening of TCRB CDR3 length in all four CD4+ subsets. Naive, central memory and regulatory TCRB repertoires appeared more similar among patients than among healthy donors. Patients with type 1 diabetes made fewer insertions and deleted more nucleotides at VDJ recombination sites, implying thymic rearrangement abnormalities. Shorter templates might be favored by PCR, yet because patient and control samples were amplified and corrected together, any such skew would affect both groups equally. Because small numbers of individuals were included in the HLA sub-analyses, any influence of HLA type on TCRB rearrangement was left unresolved.

The entire isolated RNA was reverse transcribed using the High Capacity cDNA Reverse Transcription Kit, and thus expressed TCRB transcripts were sequenced. Deep immunoSEQ sequencing was performed on naive, central memory and regulatory T cell samples, with an average of around 3.5 million total reads per sample. Sorted cells were lysed in RLT buffer and RNA was extracted with DNase-treated RNeasy Micro or Mini kits, depending on cell number. To prevent cross-contamination, every cell subset was processed on its own, while patient and healthy donor samples were processed together. Using the immunoSEQ multiplex PCR, TCRB sequences were amplified from cDNA into 87-bp fragments spanning the CDR3 region. Sequencing of the amplicons was done on the Illumina HiSeq platform. From the authors' description of their analysis: Synthetic template baselines were used to correct PCR bias computationally, reads within Hamming distance 2 were collapsed together, and singletons that could not be merged were discarded. Reads were aligned against IMGT so that V, D and J genes, CDR3 length and insertions or deletions at six rearrangement sites could be assigned. Within each subset, clonotype counts were normalized to the number of sorted cells before true diversity and Gini coefficients were calculated with the tcR R package. The overlap coefficient, calculated on TCRB nucleotide sequences, was used to measure repertoire sharing. TCRdb's version of the immuneACCESS table is confined to in-frame rearrangements and falls short of the full clone set. An unresolved V gene accounts for under half of the shortfall where checked; the remainder is of unknown origin. Clone size and the V and J calls come from that table; the DNA yielded D and trimming. The sample profile shows roughly 170,000 clones; around an eighth of them were found once. The biggest ten clones account for 0.62% of the sample.

Sequencing was carried out using central memory CD4+ T cells from blood. The clonotype comes from a woman between 18 and 30 years old in good health.

The CDR3 amino acid sequence is: CASSSRTSGSLETQYF. The bases read TGTGCCAGCAGCTCGCGGACTAGCGGGAGCTTAGAGACCCAGTACTTC. The V and J genes are TRBV5-4 and TRBJ2-5, with 13 bases matching TRBD2. V is pruned by 3 bases and J by 4 bases, leaving 6 bases of the junction without a gene match. CDR1 is given as SGHNT and CDR2 as YYREEE, both from the germline V gene (reference sequence). Spanning cysteine to phenylalanine, the CDR3 consists of 16 amino acids. Only the CDR3 part of the read is kept: 48 bases, read in frame from the first base.